This entry features one T cell receptor beta chain sequence. The germline V gene encodes CDR1 MDHEN and CDR2 SYDVKM. The V segment lost 6 bases and the J segment 5 bases; nucleotides outside the gene matches: 14. The CDR3 contains 17 residues. The data originate from a study of blood T cell repertoires in COVID-19. About the research overall: Acute-phase and convalescent COVID-19 samples originated in the United States, Italy and Spain. PBMCs, B-cell-depleted T cells, or T cells provided the cDNA or gDNA that made up the material.

Profiled with immunoSEQ multiplex PCR; TCRdb holds only in-frame clones, not every one. The sample has nearly 80,000 clones; approximately 82% are singletons. This TCR was recovered from a woman between 65 and 79 years old with acute or convalescent COVID-19. The source material was peripheral blood. The chain carries TRBV28 and TRBJ2-5, with TRBD2 matching 11 bases. Here the CDR3 DNA reads TGTGCCAGCAGAGATTCGGGACTAGCGGTACAGGGTGAGACCCAGTACTTC. Translating it yields CASRDSGLAVQGETQYF.